This entry features one T cell receptor (beta chain) sequence. This sample stems from a study of blood T cell repertoires in COVID-19. Generated by immunoSEQ multiplex PCR, the TCRdb table keeps only in-frame clones and is missing some. The sample includes over 150,000 clones, more than 80% of them seen just once. The CDR3 totals 15 residues. Germline lookup yields CDR1 SNHLY and CDR2 FYNNEI. Trimming shortened V by 8 bases and J by 2 bases, and 16 bases separated the two germline ends. The chain has TRBV2 and TRBJ2-1; D possibly corresponds to TRBD2 (6 bases). What was sequenced was peripheral blood. The source of this sequence is an elderly woman with COVID-19, enrolled during active disease. CDR3 region: CASFGGERAYNEQFF. As DNA, the CDR3 is TGTGCCAGCTTCGGCGGGGAGCGGGCCTACAATGAGCAGTTCTTC.